The 11 T cell receptor beta chains below all came from one sample that was sequenced in a study of type 1 regulatory T cells. These TCRs' antigens remain unknown. TCRdb fed the reads into MiXCR, producing one record per CDR3 protein. The sample includes about 62,000 distinct CDR3 sequences, less than 70% of them seen just once. The sequencing input was cultured non-Tr1 T cells, either the whole culture or a sorted T cell fraction (not recorded which). Every receptor here comes from a human donor in good health.

Ten or more counts support this clonotype. V and J are TRBV20-1 and TRBJ1-4; D remains ambiguous. Trimming cost V 5 bases and J 4 bases, with 20 bases left between them. CDR3 length: 16 amino acids. Germline V gives CDR1 DFQATT, CDR2 SNEGSKA (reference sequence). The CDR3 bases are TGCAGTGCTCGCGTTACCGGAGCAGCCGATAATGAAAAACTGTTTTTT. Translated: CSARVTGAADNEKLFF.

The chain joins TRBV20-1 to TRBJ2-3, with 12 bases matching TRBD2. CDR3 length: 16 residues. The trim removed 5 bases at V and 0 bases at J, leaving 6 bases unmatched. Germline CDR1 DFQATT, CDR2 SNEGSKA (reference sequence). The DNA of the CDR3 is TGCAGTGCTCCAGGACTAGCGGGATCTAGCACAGATACGCAGTATTTT. It is translated as CSAPGLAGSSTDTQYF.

This clonotype was observed at least ten times. The gene calls are TRBV12-3 or TRBV12-4 and TRBJ1-5, with D unresolved. V was clipped by 5 bases and J by 5 bases, with 7 bases between them. This CDR3 is 12 amino acids long. CDR3 in DNA: TGTGCCAGCAGTGTCTGGGATCAGCCCCAGCATTTT. Encoded protein: CASSVWDQPQHF.

The chain recombines TRBV20-1 with TRBJ1-6, with D unresolved. CDR1 is DFQATT, CDR2 SNEGSKA, per germline (reference sequence). This CDR3 is 14 amino acids long. V was clipped by 0 bases and J by 7 bases, with 10 bases between them. This chain's CDR3 is CSARDGPANSPLHF. CDR3 bases: TGCAGTGCTAGAGATGGCCCCGCGAATTCACCCCTCCACTTT.

This clonotype was recorded a few times. The chain has TRBV20-1 and TRBJ2-1, with TRBD2 identical over 15 bases. The CDR3 is 17 amino acids. V shed 6 bases and J 9 bases; nucleotides not matched to a gene: 15. CDR1 and CDR2 (germline): DFQATT, SNEGSKA (reference sequence). The CDR3, as DNA: TGCAGTGCCACGGGACTAGCGGGAGGACTTGAGAACGGTGAGCAGTTCTTC. Amino acid sequence: CSATGLAGGLENGEQFF.

This clonotype has a handful of counts. The J gene is TRBJ2-5, the V gene TRBV6-2 or TRBV6-3; the match to TRBD1 covers 10 bases. Germline CDR1 reads MNHEY; CDR2 reads SVGEGT. After removal of 6 bases from V and 5 bases from J, the junction contained 6 bases not matched to a gene. The CDR3 sequence is 14 residues long. CDR3 loop: CASRLGQGRETQYF. CDR3 in DNA: TGTGCCAGCAGGCTGGGACAGGGGAGGGAGACCCAGTACTTC.

This rearrangement joins TRBV5-5 to TRBJ2-4; D might be TRBD1 or TRBD2, each matching 6 bases. The CDR3 consists of 14 residues. The V and J ends lost 0 bases and 6 bases respectively, with 10 bases between them. Germline V gives CDR1 SGHKS, CDR2 YYEKEE (reference sequence). The CDR3 protein is CASSLGGARNIQYF. In DNA form, the CDR3 reads TGTGCCAGCAGCTTGGGGGGGGCGCGAAACATTCAGTACTTC.

This clonotype occurred a few times. The chain recombines TRBV20-1 with TRBJ2-5; 11 bases fit TRBD2. CDR1 and CDR2 from the germline V gene are DFQATT and SNEGSKA (reference sequence). This CDR3 contains 13 residues. V lost 3 bases to trimming and J lost 3 bases; unmatched junction nucleotides: 0. The CDR3 DNA sequence: TGCAGTGCTAGGACTAGCGGGGAAGAGACCCAGTACTTC. It specifies CSARTSGEETQYF.

V usage is TRBV2 and J usage is TRBJ2-2; 8 positions match TRBD1. Losses at the gene ends were 5 bases for V and 6 bases for J; bases not matched to a gene: 8. Germline V gene sequence: CDR1 SNHLY, CDR2 FYNNEI. The CDR3 has 15 amino acids. The CDR3 DNA sequence: TGTGCCAGCAGTAAAGACAGGGGTCAGGCCGGGGAGCTGTTTTTT. Translated, it gives CASSKDRGQAGELFF.

The chain links TRBV5-4 to TRBJ1-4; TRBD1 agrees at 7 bases. The germline V gene encodes CDR1 SGHNT and CDR2 YYREEE (reference sequence). This CDR3 has 16 amino acids. V gave up 2 bases and J gave up 6 bases; unmatched junction bases: 10. The CDR3 here is CASSFTPGQPHEKLFF. CDR3 nucleotide sequence: TGTGCCAGCAGCTTTACTCCGGGACAGCCGCATGAAAAACTGTTTTTT.

V and J are TRBV2 and TRBJ1-5; D possibly corresponds to TRBD1 (6 bases). There are 13 residues in the CDR3. The V and J ends lost 8 bases and 5 bases respectively, with 13 bases between them. Germline V gene sequence: CDR1 SNHLY, CDR2 FYNNEI. The CDR3 here is CASARDMDQPQHF. The CDR3, as DNA: TGTGCCAGCGCCAGGGACATGGATCAGCCCCAGCATTTT.